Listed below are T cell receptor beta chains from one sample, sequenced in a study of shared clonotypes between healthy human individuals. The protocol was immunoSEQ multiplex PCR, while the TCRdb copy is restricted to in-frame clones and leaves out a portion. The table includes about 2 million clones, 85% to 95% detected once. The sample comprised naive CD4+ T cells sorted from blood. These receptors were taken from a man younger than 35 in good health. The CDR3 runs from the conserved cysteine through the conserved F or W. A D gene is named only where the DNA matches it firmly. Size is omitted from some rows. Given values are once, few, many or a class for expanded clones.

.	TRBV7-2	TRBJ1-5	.	TGTGCCAGCAGCCTTGATTTTAGCAATCAGCCCCAGCATTTT	CASSLDFSNQPQHF
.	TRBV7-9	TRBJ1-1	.	TGTGCCAGCAGCTTAGGGTATGACAGATCGAACACTGAAGCTTTCTTT	CASSLGYDRSNTEAFF
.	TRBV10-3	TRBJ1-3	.	TGTGCCATCAGGCCTAGCTCTGGAAACACCATATATTTT	CAIRPSSGNTIYF
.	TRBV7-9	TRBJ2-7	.	TGTGCCAGCAGCCTTGTGTCCCATACCTACGAGCAGTACTTC	CASSLVSHTYEQYF
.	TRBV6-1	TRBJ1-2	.	TGTGCCAGCAGTGAGGGACACCGGTATGGCTACACCTTC	CASSEGHRYGYTF
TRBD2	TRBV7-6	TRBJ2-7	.	TGTGCCAGCAGCCTTAATTGGGGGGGCTACGAGCAGTACTTC	CASSLNWGGYEQYF
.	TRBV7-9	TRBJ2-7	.	TGTGCCAGCAGCCCCCGAAGGGACATATACTACGAGCAGTACTTC	CASSPRRDIYYEQYF
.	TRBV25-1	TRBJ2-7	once	TGTGCCAGCAGTAATCTTTACGAGCAGTACTTC	CASSNLYEQYF
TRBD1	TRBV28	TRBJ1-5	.	TGTGCCAGCAGTTTAAGGACAGGGGGCCGCAATCAGCCCCAGCATTTT	CASSLRTGGRNQPQHF
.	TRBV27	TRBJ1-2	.	TGTGCCAGCAGTTTATCGGGCAGGAGAGCTAACTATGGCTACACCTTC	CASSLSGRRANYGYTF
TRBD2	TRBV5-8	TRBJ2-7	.	TGTGCCAGCAGGGACCTCACCTACTGGGAGGGTTACGAGCAGTACTTC	CASRDLTYWEGYEQYF
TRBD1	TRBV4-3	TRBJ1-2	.	TGCGCCAGCAGCCAAACGGACAGGGACTATGGCTACACCTTC	CASSQTDRDYGYTF
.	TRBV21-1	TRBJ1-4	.	TGTGCCAGCAAATCCGCCCGGGAGAATGAAAAACTGTTTTTT	CASKSARENEKLFF
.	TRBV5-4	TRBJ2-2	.	TGTGCCAGCAGCCGGCTGGGGGGAAGCACCGGGGAGCTGTTTTTT	CASSRLGGSTGELFF
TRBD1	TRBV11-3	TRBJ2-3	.	TGTGCCAGCAGCTTAGGACAGGGGTCCCGGACAGATACGCAGTATTTT	CASSLGQGSRTDTQYF